This TCR beta chain was captured by sequencing in a study of cytomegalovirus exposure and HLA in healthy donors. Overall study context: Earlier, about 180 million T cells were analyzed, and 90 million to 140 million unique TCR beta sequences were found among them.

PCR used 60 Vbeta primers and 13 Jbeta primers. The method was immunoSEQ multiplex PCR; TCRdb's version includes in-frame clones alone and lacks a portion of them. The table has some 150,000 clones, 80% seen once. CDR3 length: 14 amino acids. Trimming cost V 5 bases and J 17 bases; bases outside gene matches: 16. Germline CDR1 SGHTS, CDR2 YDEGEE. A remark on this clone: Its antigen remains unknown.

Study findings and constraints: Apparent HLA restriction characterized most CMV-associated TCR beta chains in a later analysis. Among immune exposure information, only CMV serostatus was available. In a later analysis, an Asian-associated ancestry cluster reportedly showed fewer N-insertions than the approximately 700-donor mean.

The TCR was taken from a woman aged 30 to 39 in good health and CMV-seronegative. The chain carries TRBV5-8 and TRBJ1-6; 7 bases are shared with TRBD1. The sequencing sample was made of PBMCs. CDR3 region: CASSSDRAIRTIHF. The CDR3 coding sequence is TGTGCCAGCAGTTCCGACAGGGCCATCCGGACCATCCACTTT.